The clone carrying this T cell receptor (beta chain) was seen only a few times. Its antigen is unidentified. This specimen belongs to a study of T cell repertoires in cytomegalovirus infection. Study information: Selected CMV epitopes included recently identified HLA-C-restricted ones as well as well-studied HLA-B-restricted ones. Indications came from public TCR beta signatures; they pointed to CMV infection and to a matching HLA type.

Overall study results and limits: Identification of carriers of CMV plus the relevant HLA was achieved through cumulative public TCR beta family frequency. HLA-C-restricted CMV-specific TCR beta clonotypes were dominant in the ex vivo response.

TCRdb analysed the reads with MiXCR anew, one entry per CDR3 protein. The data hold about 180,000 distinct CDR3 sequences, with about 22% observed a single time. V was clipped by 3 bases and J by 3 bases; unmatched bases: 13. Germline assignment: CDR1 SGHVS and CDR2 FNYEAQ. The CDR3 runs 17 residues. This sequence originates from a human donor in good health (CMV status not recorded). Some clones in this sample may be carry-over from other donors' samples. This specimen was CD8+ T cells from cultured PBMCs, taken from culture after CMV antigen stimulation. This chain connects TRBV7-6 to TRBJ2-5, with TRBD1 matching over 7 bases. The CDR3 DNA reads TGTGCCAGCAGCTTCCATTCCGACAGGGAGATTAAAGAGACCCAGTACTTC. Protein product: CASSFHSDREIKETQYF. Using reference TRBV7-6 and TRBJ2-5 for the parts outside the CDR3, the full variable domain is GAGVSQSPRYKVTKRGQDVALRCDPISGHVSLYWYRQALGQGPEFLTYFNYEAQQDKSGLPNDRFSAERPEGSISTLTIQRTEQRDSAMYRCASSFHSDREIKETQYFGPGTRLLVL.